Listed here is a single T cell receptor beta chain. Its antigen is unknown. Per-base qualities were not stored, and no clone one base away is much larger. The data derive from a study of human T cells and chemical hapten exposure (dated by TCRdb to the early 2020s). As for the study more broadly: For sensitization, 2% DPC in acetone was applied to a roughly 2 cm by roughly 2 cm area of upper inner arm skin. Throughout the approximately 22-week study period, patients were also given weekly therapeutic DPC doses on the scalp. Patch testing on the upper back used Finn chambers containing 0.01% DPC, with scoring done after 6 days according to International Contact Dermatitis Research Group standards. Alopecia areata with under or over 50% scalp involvement, alopecia totalis and alopecia universalis were represented in the patient cohort, which was mostly female. The libraries were sequenced as a pool, and the TCR yield per sample differed mostly because of small variations in library volumes within the pool. The study tracked peripheral blood TCR repertoire changes in vivo during primary and secondary sensitization to the hapten diphenylcyclopropenone (DPC) in alopecia patients. Blood samples were taken from patients before sensitization (week 0) and then at 2, 6 and about 24 weeks after DPC sensitization. Blood for TCR sequencing was provided by twenty-nine alopecia patients at one to four time points (pre-sensitization, 2, 6 and 24 weeks).

Sample time point, as interpreted from the label and publication: patch test 1, 2 weeks after DPC sensitization. This sample's treatment or condition label indicates: therapeutic diphenylcyclopropenone sensitization with weekly scalp DPC. At each patch-test visit, blood was drawn before the patch test was applied. Patients were eligible if aged 18 to 70, diagnosed with alopecia and judged suitable for DPC therapy, and pregnant patients were excluded. Unfractionated whole blood was collected in Tempus Blood RNA tubes, and total RNA was extracted from that blood. Summary of the overall study and its limitations: Patch test score correlated positively with the number of PT1 expanded TCRs, reaching significance at thresholds 8, 16 and 32 but not at 4. No change with DPC sensitization was found in the number of TCRs above 1 in 1000 frequency, and no evidence of global repertoire structure alterations was found. Because every patient had alopecia, a presumed autoimmune disease, the patients' immune response might differ from that of healthy individuals. Expanded TCRs formed significantly more large CDR3 similarity clusters than pre-sensitization or healthy control sets, consistent with antigen-driven responses. Repeated subsampling changed both the strength of the expansion versus patch-test correlation and the threshold at which that correlation became significant.

Receptor amplification or capture employed RACE. Instrument on record: NextSeq 500. During library preparation, unique molecular identifiers were attached to individual cDNA molecules so that TCRs could be counted quantitatively and reproducibly. Both TCR alpha and TCR beta chains were sequenced from each blood RNA sample. Per the authors' processing: A median of approximately 96,000 TCRs per sample was observed, with a range of 23,224 to 690,600. V, J and CDR3 annotation of the TCR reads was carried out using the Decombinator software suite. Every sample was subsampled to the same number of TCRs (28,000) for the PS versus PT1 abundance plots. Expanded TCRs were defined as absent before sensitization and observed at least eight times at the 2-week time point. Using fastp at Q25 and MiXCR, TCRdb reprocessed the public reads and kept productive beta chains. Records with the same CDR3 protein are collapsed into one entry carrying the most frequent genes and DNA. These V and J calls rely on TCRdb rather than the paper's analysis. The sample table shows some 180,000 distinct CDR3 sequences, and 20% to 25% are seen once. The ten largest account for about 6.7% of the sample.

Trimming at the junction amounts to 5 bases on V and 0 bases on J, and the germline ends lie 8 bases apart. For CDR1 and CDR2, the germline V gene (reference sequence) lists MNHEY and SMNVEV. The CDR3 runs 14 amino acids, cysteine and phenylalanine included. CDR3 DNA is the only sequence kept; it has 42 bases, read in frame from the first base. Sequencing was performed on whole blood, taken in connection with sensitization to the hapten diphenylcyclopropenone (DPC). The receptor was isolated from a woman between 45 and 60 years old with alopecia areata. Some clones in this sample may be carry-over from other donors' samples. The rearrangement combines TRBV27 with TRBJ1-3; confidence is insufficient to name the D gene. The CDR3 here reads CASSPSDSGNTIYF. The bases read TGTGCCAGCAGTCCATCCGACTCTGGAAACACCATATATTTT.